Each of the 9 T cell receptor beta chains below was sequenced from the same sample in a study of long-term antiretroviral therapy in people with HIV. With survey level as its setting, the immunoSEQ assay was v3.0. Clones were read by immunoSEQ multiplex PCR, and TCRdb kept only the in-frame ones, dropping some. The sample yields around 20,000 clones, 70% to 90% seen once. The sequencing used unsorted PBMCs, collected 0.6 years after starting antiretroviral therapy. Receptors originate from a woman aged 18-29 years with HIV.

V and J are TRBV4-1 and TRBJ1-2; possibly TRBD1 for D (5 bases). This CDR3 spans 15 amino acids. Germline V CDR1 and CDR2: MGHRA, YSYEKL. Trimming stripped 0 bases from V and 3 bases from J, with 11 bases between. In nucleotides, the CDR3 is TGCGCCAGCAGCCAAGATGCAGGGAGGCACTATGGCTACACCTTC. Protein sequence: CASSQDAGRHYGYTF.

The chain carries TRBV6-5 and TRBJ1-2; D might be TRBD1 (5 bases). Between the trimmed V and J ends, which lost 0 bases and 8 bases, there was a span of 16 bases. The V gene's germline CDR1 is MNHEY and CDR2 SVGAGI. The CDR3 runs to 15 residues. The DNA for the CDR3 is TGTGCCAGCAGTTACTCTGCAGGGCTAGCGCGAGGCTACACCTTC. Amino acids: CASSYSAGLARGYTF.

Here the CDR3 reads CASRGRTNDGYTF. CDR3 nucleotides: TGCGCCAGCAGAGGACGGACCAACGACGGCTACACCTTC. The chain combines TRBV5-1 with TRBJ1-2; D is unclear. CDR1 SGHRS and CDR2 YFSETQ come from the germline V gene. V lost 5 bases to trimming and J lost 8 bases, with 16 bases between them. The CDR3 is made up of 13 amino acids.

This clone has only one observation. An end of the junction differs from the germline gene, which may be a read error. In DNA form, the CDR3 reads TGTGCCTGGAGTGTCCTCCCGGGGCTTAGTCATTTC. Its translation: CAWSVLPGLSHF. V usage is TRBV30 and J usage is TRBJ2-6; perhaps D is TRBD1 or TRBD2 (5 bases each). CDR1 GTSNPN and CDR2 SVGIG come from the germline V gene (reference sequence). This CDR3 is built from 12 residues.

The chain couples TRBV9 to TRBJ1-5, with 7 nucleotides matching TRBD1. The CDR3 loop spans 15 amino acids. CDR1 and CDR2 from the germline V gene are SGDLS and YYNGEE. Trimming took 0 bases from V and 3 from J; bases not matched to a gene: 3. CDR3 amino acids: CASSVGQGSNQPQHF. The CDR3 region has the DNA TGTGCCAGCAGCGTAGGACAGGGTTCCAATCAGCCCCAGCATTTT.

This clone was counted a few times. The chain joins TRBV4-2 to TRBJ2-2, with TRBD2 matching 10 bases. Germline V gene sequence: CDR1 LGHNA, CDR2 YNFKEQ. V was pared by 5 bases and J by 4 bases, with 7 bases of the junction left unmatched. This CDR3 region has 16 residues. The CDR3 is CASSSSGGPATGELFF. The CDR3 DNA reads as TGTGCCAGCAGCAGTAGCGGGGGGCCAGCCACCGGGGAGCTGTTTTTT.

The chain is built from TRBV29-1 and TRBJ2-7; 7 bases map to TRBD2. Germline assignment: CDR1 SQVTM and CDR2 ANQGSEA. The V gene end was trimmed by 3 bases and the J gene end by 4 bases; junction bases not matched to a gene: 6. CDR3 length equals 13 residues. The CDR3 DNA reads TGCAGCGTTGACGAGCGGGGACGGTACGAGCAGTACTTC. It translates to CSVDERGRYEQYF.

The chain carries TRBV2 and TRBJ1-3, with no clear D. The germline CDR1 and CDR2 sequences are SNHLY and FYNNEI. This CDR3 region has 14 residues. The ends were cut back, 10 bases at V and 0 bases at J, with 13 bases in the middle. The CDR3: CATGTSSSGNTIYF. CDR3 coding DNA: TGTGCCACGGGCACATCGAGCTCTGGAAACACCATATATTTT.

The CDR3 bases are TGTGCCAGCAGTCCAACGGTGTCTGGGGCCAACGTCCTGACTTTC. This codes for CASSPTVSGANVLTF. V is TRBV27 and J is TRBJ2-6; D ambiguous. Trimming pared 5 bases from V and 1 base from J, leaving 9 bases between. CDR3 length: 15 residues. Germline CDR1 and CDR2: MNHEY and SMNVEV (reference sequence). The variable domain in full, with the rest retrieved from reference TRBV27 and TRBJ2-6, is EAQVTQNPRYLITVTGKKLTVTCSQNMNHEYMSWYRQDPGLGLRQIYYSMNVEVTDKGDVPEGYKVSRKEKRNFPLILESPSPNQTSLYFCASSPTVSGANVLTFGAGSRLTVL.